This T cell receptor (beta chain) originates from a study of blood T cell repertoires in COVID-19. Study-level background: Sites across the United States, Italy and Spain contributed samples from acute and convalescent COVID-19. PBMCs, B-cell-depleted T cells, or T cells were the source of the cDNA or gDNA that made up the material.

Germline CDR1 and CDR2: SNHLY and FYNNEI. CDR3 size: 13 residues. V was clipped by 4 bases and J by 2 bases, with 7 bases between them. In the authors' workflow: Nucleated cell counts were estimated from reference gene primer amplification. Clones were sequenced by immunoSEQ multiplex PCR, and TCRdb holds only the in-frame ones, with some missing. V and J calls and clone size are given by that table; D and trimming were obtained from the DNA. Among about 230,000 clones listed, roughly 83% were seen once. The J gene is TRBJ2-3, the V gene TRBV2; possible D gene TRBD1, 5 bases. The sequence came from a man aged 40-50 years with acute or convalescent COVID-19. The sample comprised peripheral blood. The CDR3 DNA reads TGTGCCAGCAGTGCAGGGAACACAGATACGCAGTATTTT. Protein product: CASSAGNTDTQYF.